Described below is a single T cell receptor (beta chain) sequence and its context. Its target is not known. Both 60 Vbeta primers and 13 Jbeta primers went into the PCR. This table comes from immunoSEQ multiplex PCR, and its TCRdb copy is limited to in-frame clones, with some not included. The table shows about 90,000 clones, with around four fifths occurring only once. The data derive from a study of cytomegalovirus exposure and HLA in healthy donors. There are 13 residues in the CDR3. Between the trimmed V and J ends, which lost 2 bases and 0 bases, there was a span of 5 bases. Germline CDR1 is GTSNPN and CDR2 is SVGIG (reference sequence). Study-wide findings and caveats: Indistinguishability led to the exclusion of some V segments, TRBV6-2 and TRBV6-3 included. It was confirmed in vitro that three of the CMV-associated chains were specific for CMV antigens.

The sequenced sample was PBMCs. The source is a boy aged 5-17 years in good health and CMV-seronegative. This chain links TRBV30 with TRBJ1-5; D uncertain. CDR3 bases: TGTGCCTGGAGTAGCGGTAGCAATCAGCCCCAGCATTTT. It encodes CAWSSGSNQPQHF.